The entry below describes one TCR beta chain. Its antigen is not yet known. Base qualities are not at hand, and no much larger clone is one base apart. These data come from a study of blood T cell repertoires in COVID-19 (TCRdb year 2020). Study-wide context: Samples from collaborators originated in the United States, Italy and Spain and spanned both the acute and convalescent phases of COVID-19. The sample metadata nearly always contained a de-identified subject ID, COVID-19 status, age in years and sex. The samples were drawn from the first 160 participants of the ongoing ImmuneRACE study and from 1,200 or so subjects provided by 6 global collaborators. The prospective study material was composed of cDNA or gDNA derived from T cells, B-cell-depleted T cells, or PBMCs. The dataset comprised deeply sampled blood TCRbeta repertoires from subjects exposed to, actively infected with, or recovered from COVID-19. Where HLA class I and class II types were available, the types were taken from metadata supplied by the sample provider, not from assay-based typing. The repertoires were released in a freely available public database intended as a resource for research on the immune response to SARS-CoV-2. The research as a whole found: The quantity of clinical and demographic metadata differed by source and by participant and was supplied without curation.

Whole blood was collected in K2EDTA tubes by collaborating institutions according to the institutions' own protocols. Collaborator samples were shipped for TCRbeta analysis as frozen whole blood, isolated PBMCs, or DNA extracted from either sample type. TCRbeta CDR3 regions were amplified from genomic DNA using the immunoSEQ Assay, a bias-controlled multiplex PCR. On the study's bioinformatics: The number of nucleated cells in each sample was estimated from the amplification of reference gene primers within the assay. To quantify the absolute abundance of each unique TCRbeta CDR3 rearrangement, sequence reads were collapsed and filtered. For each sample, productive Simpson clonality was calculated as the square root of Simpson's diversity index over productive rearrangements. TCRdb took this table from immuneACCESS and kept in-frame rearrangements with V and J called. Such tables lack part of the clones; where checked against another copy, unresolved V genes explain under half of the gap, and the rest is unexplained. V, J and clone size reflect that table, while D and trimming were determined from the DNA. The sample records about 220,000 clones, 80% of which are singletons. Under 8.5% of the sample is held by the ten biggest clonotypes.

The CDR1 and CDR2 encoded by the germline V gene are SGHRS and YFSETQ. From V the trimming removes 2 bases and from J it removes 5 bases, while the gene matches leave 7 bases of the junction unaccounted for. Reading from cysteine to phenylalanine, the CDR3 counts 14 amino acids. Only the CDR3 region is kept as DNA, spanning 42 bases read in frame from base 1. This clonotype was obtained from a woman in her seventies with acute or convalescent COVID-19. Recombination linked TRBV5-1 to TRBJ2-7, and 7 junction bases match TRBD2. Sequenced: peripheral blood. The nucleotide sequence reads TGCGCCAGCAGCTTACGGGCAGGGAGGGACGAGCAGTACTTC. This codes for CASSLRAGRDEQYF.